This TCR beta chain was documented in a study of blood T cell repertoires in COVID-19. Across the study: Both acute and convalescent COVID-19 samples were obtained from the United States, Italy and Spain. PBMCs, B-cell-depleted T cells, or T cells provided the cDNA or gDNA that made up the material.

Here immunoSEQ multiplex PCR was the method, and the copy in TCRdb shows in-frame clones only, minus some. The sample has about 210,000 clones; approximately 90% are singletons. The CDR3 totals 15 residues. The ends lost 2 bases at V and 6 bases at J; junction bases unmatched: 2. Germline values: CDR1 SGDLS, CDR2 YYNGEE. The receptor was derived from a man aged 25-45 years with acute or convalescent COVID-19. The material sequenced was peripheral blood. The rearrangement links TRBV9 to TRBJ2-2; 12 nucleotides line up with TRBD2. As DNA, the CDR3 is TGTGCCAGCAGCGTCCGACTAGCGGGGGCCGGGGAGCTGTTTTTT. This gives the protein CASSVRLAGAGELFF.